Shown below are 6 T cell receptor beta chains from a single sample sequenced in a study of T cell responses to AZD1222 COVID-19 vaccine. The assay was immunoSEQ multiplex PCR, and TCRdb's table has in-frame clones only and misses some. The table shows about 130,000 clones, with roughly 90% occurring only once. The source material was peripheral blood, sampled on day 0 of AZD1222 vaccination. These receptor sequences come from an adult in good health.

The chain combines TRBV27 with TRBJ2-2; 8 bases agree with TRBD2. The germline V gene has CDR1 MNHEY and CDR2 SMNVEV (reference sequence). The CDR3 loop spans 14 amino acids. Germline trimming cut 3 bases from V and 5 bases from J; bases unmatched to any gene: 2. CDR3 sequence reads: CASSLTGGTGELFF. The CDR3 DNA reads as TGTGCCAGCAGTTTGACGGGGGGGACCGGGGAGCTGTTTTTT.

This chain joins TRBV7-6 and TRBJ2-7; D not resolved. Germline V gene data show CDR1 as SGHVS and CDR2 as FNYEAQ. CDR3 length: 11 residues. V was pared by 8 bases and J by 4 bases, with 9 bases between. The CDR3 nucleotides are TGTGCCAGCTCCTGGAGTTACGAGCAGTACTTC. It codes for CASSWSYEQYF.

This clone was counted a single time. This chain connects TRBV24-1 to TRBJ1-1; D is undetermined. V lost 2 bases and J 0 bases, leaving 6 bases between the germline ends. The CDR3 consists of 14 residues. Germline CDR1 KGHDR, CDR2 SFDVKD. CDR3 DNA: TGTGCCACCAGTGATTCCGGGTTGAACACTGAAGCTTTCTTT. Its protein is CATSDSGLNTEAFF.

The V and J genes are TRBV2 and TRBJ1-5; TRBD1 aligns across 8 bases. Per germline, CDR1 SNHLY and CDR2 FYNNEI. The V gene end was trimmed by 1 base and the J gene end by 7 bases; junction bases not matched to a gene: 6. CDR3 length: 15 amino acids. CDR3: CASSEVEDRVQPQHF. CDR3 DNA: TGTGCCAGCAGTGAAGTCGAGGACAGGGTCCAGCCCCAGCATTTT.

This chain connects TRBV7-8 to TRBJ2-7, with D possibly being TRBD2 (5 bases). Trimming shortened V by 1 base and J by 3 bases, and 10 bases separated the two germline ends. Germline CDR1 and CDR2: SGHVS and FQNEAQ. This CDR3 region has 14 residues. This chain's CDR3 is CASSLEAGHYEQYF. The CDR3 region has the DNA TGTGCCAGCAGCTTAGAGGCGGGTCACTACGAGCAGTACTTC.

The V and J genes are TRBV10-3 and TRBJ2-5; D not certain. The germline gives CDR1 ENHRY, CDR2 SYGVKD. Trimming removed 5 bases from V and 2 bases from J, with 9 bases in between. The CDR3 sequence is 13 residues long. The CDR3 protein is CAISKGKQETQYF. The CDR3 bases are TGTGCCATCAGTAAGGGCAAACAAGAGACCCAGTACTTC.